The 27 T cell receptor beta chains below all came from one sample that was sequenced in a study of T cell clonotyping in hematopoietic cell transplantation. Assay: immunoSEQ multiplex PCR; the TCRdb copy retains only in-frame clones and omits some. Seen here are approximately 2,000 clones, roughly nine tenths observed once, and the top ten hold approximately 4.2%. The sequenced material came from peripheral blood mononuclear cells. The receptors were sampled from a man aged 40-49 years in good health. Some clones in this sample may be carry-over from other donors' samples.

The gene calls are TRBV27 and TRBJ1-2; 9 nucleotides match TRBD1. With V trimmed by 4 bases and J by 7 bases, 4 bases remained unmatched. Germline V CDR1 and CDR2: MNHEY, SMNVEV (reference sequence). The CDR3 sequence is 13 residues long. CDR3: CASSSRTGVGYTF. The CDR3 nucleotides read TGTGCCAGCAGTTCTCGGACAGGGGTTGGCTACACCTTC.

This rearrangement joins TRBV4-2 to TRBJ2-7; 7 positions agree with TRBD2. Germline V gene lookup returns CDR1 LGHNA and CDR2 YNFKEQ. The J segment lost 6 bases and the V segment lost 4 bases, leaving 9 bases of the junction unmatched. This CDR3 is built from 14 residues. CDR3: CASSLGGSKSEQYF. CDR3 in DNA: TGTGCCAGCAGCCTGGGGGGGTCGAAGAGCGAGCAGTACTTC.

The V and J genes are TRBV6-5 and TRBJ2-7; TRBD1 agrees at 11 bases. This CDR3 spans 14 amino acids. Germline V gene lookup returns CDR1 MNHEY and CDR2 SVGAGI. V lost 6 bases to trimming and J lost 8 bases; unmatched junction nucleotides: 9. CDR3 amino acids: CASSLGQGAGKQYF. As DNA, the CDR3 is TGTGCCAGCAGCCTTGGACAGGGGGCGGGGAAGCAGTACTTC.

This clone came up a few times. The chain recombines TRBV29-1 with TRBJ2-7, with 8 positions matching TRBD1. Germline assignment: CDR1 SQVTM and CDR2 ANQGSEA. V was pared by 5 bases and J by 2 bases, with 5 bases of the junction left unmatched. This CDR3 has 13 residues. The CDR3 nucleotides are TGCAGCGTTACCCCGGGACAGGCCTACGAGCAGTACTTC. Protein sequence: CSVTPGQAYEQYF.

This clone has more than one count but fewer than ten. This sequence joins TRBV30 and TRBJ1-5; 8 bases agree with TRBD1. The CDR3 extends over 15 amino acids. The germline V gene has CDR1 GTSNPN and CDR2 SVGIG (reference sequence). With V trimmed by 4 bases and J by 0 bases, 5 bases remained unmatched. The chain's CDR3 is CAWKDRGHSNQPQHF. The CDR3 DNA reads TGTGCCTGGAAAGACAGGGGTCATAGCAATCAGCCCCAGCATTTT.

The chain has TRBV5-3 and TRBJ1-6, with 8 bases lining up with TRBD1. TRBV5-3 is designated an ORF whose function remains uncertain. Trimming removed 1 base from V and 8 bases from J; junction bases left unmatched: 5. This CDR3 is 15 amino acids long. CDR3 residues: CARSLPTGEYSPLHF. The CDR3 DNA sequence: TGTGCCAGAAGCTTGCCGACAGGGGAATATTCACCCCTCCACTTT.

V is TRBV6-5 and J is TRBJ1-2, with TRBD1 identical over 10 bases. Germline V CDR1 and CDR2: MNHEY, SVGAGI. V trimming: 8 bases; J trimming: 4 bases; junction bases outside the gene matches: 7. This CDR3 is 14 amino acids long. CDR3: CASGDRGWGYGYTF. For the CDR3, the DNA is TGTGCCAGCGGGGACAGGGGCTGGGGCTATGGCTACACCTTC.

The chain joins TRBV30 to TRBJ1-2; TRBD1 matches at 9 bases. This CDR3 region has 13 residues. Germline CDR1 GTSNPN, CDR2 SVGIG (reference sequence). Unmatched junction bases numbered 5, after V lost 2 bases and J lost 7 bases. For the CDR3, the DNA is TGTGCCTGGAGTTCCCAGGGACAGGGTGGCTACACCTTC. This encodes CAWSSQGQGGYTF. Supplemented by reference TRBV30 and TRBJ1-2, the full variable domain reads SQTIHQWPATLVQPVGSPLSLECTVEGTSNPNLYWYRQAAGRGLQLLFYSVGIGQISSEVPQNLSASRPQDRQFILSSKKLLLSDSGFYLCAWSSQGQGGYTFGSGTRLTVV.

This chain joins TRBV7-3 and TRBJ2-5, with D possibly being TRBD2 (5 bases). This CDR3 is built from 16 residues. Trimming stripped 4 bases from V and 4 bases from J, with 19 bases between. Looked up from germline, CDR1 is SGHTA and CDR2 is FQGTGA. The CDR3 loop is CASSSSTRHSGETQYF. Here the CDR3 DNA reads TGTGCCAGCAGCTCCTCCACTAGGCACTCCGGAGAGACCCAGTACTTC.

This clone was seen only once. This chain uses TRBV15 with TRBJ2-3; 9 bases line up with TRBD2. Germline loops: CDR1 LNHNV, CDR2 YYDKDF (reference sequence). V gave up 4 bases and J gave up 0 bases; unmatched junction bases: 2. This CDR3 region has 15 residues. This CDR3 reads CATSISGGSTDTQYF. Written as DNA, the CDR3 is TGTGCCACCAGCATTAGCGGGGGAAGCACAGATACGCAGTATTTT.

The rearrangement joins TRBV6-7 to TRBJ2-7, with D hard to call. TRBV6-7 is given ORF status, its function remaining uncertain. Deletions cut 0 bases from V and 3 bases from J, with 18 bases between. CDR3 size: 17 residues. This CDR3 reads CASSYSETRELDYEQYF. The DNA for the CDR3 is TGTGCCAGCAGTTACTCGGAGACTCGCGAACTCGACTACGAGCAGTACTTC.

The rearrangement links TRBV21-1 to TRBJ1-5; TRBD1 reflects the table's D call only, with no check against the DNA. TRBV21-1 is a listed pseudogene. There are 18 residues in the CDR3. CDR3 nucleotide sequence: TGTGCCAGCACCGGGACAGGGGATATCTTTTTGCGCAATCAGCCCCAGCATTTT. Its translation is CASTGTGDIFLRNQPQHF.

V usage is TRBV5-8 and J usage is TRBJ2-2; 7 nucleotides align to TRBD2. CDR1 and CDR2 from the germline V gene are SGHTS and YDEGEE. V was pared by 2 bases and J by 5 bases, with 6 bases of the junction left unmatched. The CDR3 is 15 amino acids. The CDR3 nucleotides read TGTGCCAGCAGCTTCAGGCTAGCGGAGACCGGGGAGCTGTTTTTT. The encoded protein is CASSFRLAETGELFF.

The J gene is TRBJ2-7, the V gene TRBV5-8; D is perhaps TRBD2 (6 bases). CDR1 and CDR2 from the germline V gene are SGHTS and YDEGEE. Trimming removed 0 bases from V and 6 bases from J, with 22 bases in between. The CDR3 spans 17 residues. In nucleotides, the CDR3 is TGTGCCAGCAGCTTGGGGTGGGACTTATCAGTTTGGGGCGAGCAGTACTTC. This codes for CASSLGWDLSVWGEQYF.

The chain links TRBV27 to TRBJ1-1; D perhaps matches TRBD1 (5 bases). Between the trimmed V and J ends, which lost 0 bases and 4 bases, there was a span of 12 bases. Germline V gives CDR1 MNHEY, CDR2 SMNVEV (reference sequence). The CDR3 covers 15 residues. CDR3 protein: CASSLSISGSTEAFF. The CDR3 DNA is TGTGCCAGCAGTTTATCAATCTCAGGGAGCACTGAAGCTTTCTTT.

The gene calls are TRBV4-2 and TRBJ1-1; D is perhaps TRBD1 (6 bases). Germline V lookup: CDR1 LGHNA, CDR2 YNFKEQ. CDR3 length: 14 residues. The germline V and J ends were trimmed by 1 base and 7 bases, with 13 bases remaining between them. CDR3 nucleotides: TGTGCCAGCAGCCAAGCCGGGGGGCGAGATGAAGCTTTCTTT. It is translated as CASSQAGGRDEAFF.

J is TRBJ2-1 and V is TRBV11-3, with D possibly matching TRBD2 (6 bases). The CDR3 totals 15 residues. Per germline, CDR1 SGHNT and CDR2 YENEEA. Trimming took 0 bases from V and 7 from J, leaving 13 bases between them. The CDR3 DNA follows: TGTGCCAGCAGCTTAGACGGGGATGCGGGAAATGAGCAGTTCTTC. It specifies CASSLDGDAGNEQFF.

The chain carries TRBV9 and TRBJ1-5, with 7 bases that match TRBD1. The CDR3 extends over 15 amino acids. Germline loops: CDR1 SGDLS, CDR2 YYNGEE. J lost 9 bases, V lost 0 bases, and 9 bases had no gene match. CDR3 sequence reads: CASSVEATGYGPQHF. Written as DNA, the CDR3 is TGTGCCAGCAGCGTAGAGGCGACAGGGTACGGGCCCCAGCATTTT.

V and J are TRBV2 and TRBJ1-6; tentative D call: TRBD1 (6 bases). This CDR3 contains 16 residues. The germline V gene encodes CDR1 SNHLY and CDR2 FYNNEI. With 7 bases removed from V and 2 bases from J, the gap between germline ends came to 15 bases. CDR3 DNA: TGTGCCAGCAATGGGGCGGGGGCCACCTATAATTCACCCCTCCACTTT. Its protein product is CASNGAGATYNSPLHF.

This clone was seen just once. The chain combines TRBV7-9 with TRBJ2-6; D is ambiguous. V was cut by 1 base and J by 2 bases, with 3 bases left in between. The germline CDR1 and CDR2 sequences are SEHNR and FQNEAQ (reference sequence). The CDR3 has 14 amino acids. CDR3: CASSLGAGANVLTF. The CDR3 DNA is TGTGCCAGCAGCTTAGGAGCTGGGGCCAACGTCCTGACTTTC.

The chain uses TRBV19 and TRBJ1-1; TRBD1 agrees at 9 bases. With V trimmed by 3 bases and J by 5 bases, 7 bases remained unmatched. Looked up from germline, CDR1 is LNHDA and CDR2 is SQIVND (reference sequence). The CDR3 extends over 15 amino acids. The CDR3 DNA reads TGTGCCAGTAGTATTTGGGGACAGGGAGGTACTGAAGCTTTCTTT. It yields the protein CASSIWGQGGTEAFF.

The chain has TRBV6-5 and TRBJ1-5; D is possibly TRBD1 (5 bases). The CDR3 is 13 amino acids. Between the trimmed V and J ends, which lost 2 bases and 7 bases, there was a span of 9 bases. Germline-derived CDR1 and CDR2 are MNHEY and SVGAGI. CDR3 nucleotides: TGTGCCAGCAGTTACAGGGGTAGCCAGCCCCAGCATTTT. Its protein is CASSYRGSQPQHF.

The sample holds one count of this clone. The chain joins TRBV6-1 to TRBJ2-5; D gene ambiguous. This CDR3 contains 15 residues. The V gene lost 1 base and the J gene lost 5 bases, with 14 bases spanning the gap. Germline V gene data show CDR1 as MNHNS and CDR2 as SASEGT. The CDR3 sequence: CASSEEVVIRETQYF. Written as DNA, the CDR3 is TGTGCCAGCAGTGAAGAGGTGGTAATCAGGGAGACCCAGTACTTC.

The chain uses TRBV7-2 and TRBJ2-3; 10 bases agree with TRBD2. Trimming removed 6 bases from V and 9 bases from J; junction bases left unmatched: 9. Germline V CDR1 and CDR2: SGHTA, FQGNSA. The CDR3 contains 14 residues. The CDR3 region has the DNA TGTGCCAGCAGTTTCAGCGGGGGGGCTGGAACGCAGTATTTT. It encodes CASSFSGGAGTQYF.

The gene calls are TRBV7-9 and TRBJ1-6; D possibly corresponds to TRBD1 (5 bases). Germline CDR1 reads SEHNR; CDR2 reads FQNEAQ (reference sequence). This CDR3 has 15 amino acids. Trimming cost V 1 base and J 5 bases, with 9 bases left between them. The CDR3 sequence: CASSLGGANNSPLHF. The DNA of the CDR3 is TGTGCCAGCAGCTTAGGAGGGGCCAATAATTCACCCCTCCACTTT. The full variable domain, its missing parts supplied by reference TRBV7-9 and TRBJ1-6, is DTGVSQNPRHKITKRGQNVTFRCDPISEHNRLYWYRQTLGQGPEFLTYFQNEAQLEKSRLLSDRFSAERPKGSFSTLEIQRTEQGDSAMYLCASSLGGANNSPLHFGNGTRLTVT.

This chain joins TRBV4-3 and TRBJ1-4; D may be TRBD1 (5 bases). The germline V and J ends were trimmed by 0 bases and 8 bases, with 13 bases remaining between them. There are 15 residues in the CDR3. The germline V gene has CDR1 LGHNA and CDR2 YSLEER. This chain's CDR3 is CASSQEAGFREKLFF. For the CDR3, the DNA is TGCGCCAGCAGCCAAGAGGCAGGGTTTAGGGAAAAACTGTTTTTT.

V is TRBV4-2 and J is TRBJ2-5; 16 nucleotides match TRBD2. CDR1 and CDR2 (germline): LGHNA, YNFKEQ. V lost 0 bases and J lost 2; bases outside the gene matches: 3. The CDR3 has 18 residues. DNA of the CDR3: TGTGCCAGCAGCCAAGATGGGACTAGCGGGGGGGGTCAAGAGACCCAGTACTTC. Its translation: CASSQDGTSGGGQETQYF.